Below are 8 T cell receptor beta chains sequenced from a single sample in a study of beta chain features in type 1 diabetes. Sequenced material consisted of expressed TCRB transcripts (all of the isolated RNA was reverse transcribed). Libraries were prepared by immunoSEQ multiplex PCR; TCRdb keeps only in-frame clonotypes and omits some of them. The table records hundreds of thousands of clones, 30% of them present only once. The sequencing input was naive CD4+ T cells from blood. These receptors were taken from a man between 18 and 29 years old in good health.

Only a few counts were recorded for this clone. The gene calls are TRBV23-1 and TRBJ2-5; D not resolved. TRBV23-1 is classed as an ORF, of uncertain function. Trimming pared 11 bases from V and 2 bases from J, leaving 6 bases between. The CDR3 has 10 amino acids. As DNA, the CDR3 is TGCGCCTGTCTACAAGAGACCCAGTACTTC. As protein: CACLQETQYF.

This clone was detected only a few times. The chain couples TRBV7-6 to TRBJ2-7; D perhaps matches TRBD1 (6 bases). This CDR3 comprises 12 residues. Per germline, CDR1 SGHVS and CDR2 FNYEAQ. V was pared by 1 base and J by 6 bases, with 7 bases between. CDR3 loop: CASSLGTVEQYF. CDR3 in DNA: TGTGCCAGCAGCTTAGGGACAGTCGAGCAGTACTTC.

The table lists this clone with a count of one. The chain links TRBV5-4 to TRBJ2-7; 7 nucleotides match TRBD2. Per the germline V gene, CDR1 is SGHNT and CDR2 is YYREEE (reference sequence). The CDR3 has 14 amino acids. With V trimmed by 1 base and J by 2 bases, 3 bases remained unmatched. The CDR3 nucleotides are TGTGCCAGCAGCTTGAGCGGGGCTCCCTACGAGCAGTACTTC. It translates to CASSLSGAPYEQYF.

This clone was counted a few times. The chain couples TRBV2 to TRBJ2-3; D call uncertain. The CDR3 has 12 amino acids. Germline loops: CDR1 SNHLY, CDR2 FYNNEI. Trimming shortened V by 6 bases and J by 6 bases, and 10 bases separated the two germline ends. The CDR3 sequence is CASRTDPDTQYF. The CDR3, as DNA: TGTGCCAGCAGGACTGACCCGGATACGCAGTATTTT.

The gene calls are TRBV6-1 and TRBJ2-7, with no clear D. Germline V gene sequence: CDR1 MNHNS, CDR2 SASEGT. The CDR3 spans 14 residues. Trimming pared 1 base from V and 5 bases from J, leaving 12 bases between. The CDR3 DNA reads TGTGCCAGCAGTGAAGGTTGGAGCAGAGACGAGCAGTACTTC. Translated, it gives CASSEGWSRDEQYF.

The chain employs TRBV21-1 and TRBJ2-7. TRBV21-1 is described as a pseudogene. CDR3 length: 12 residues. CDR3 bases: TGTGCCAGCAGCCTCGCCTCCTACGAGCAGTACTTC. Residues: CASSLASYEQYF.

This clone has a single count. This rearrangement joins TRBV6-1 to TRBJ2-5; 9 bases align to TRBD2. The CDR3 runs to 14 residues. The ends lost 6 bases at V and 2 bases at J; junction bases unmatched: 4. Germline V CDR1 and CDR2: MNHNS, SASEGT. CDR3 coding DNA: TGTGCCAGCAGAGCTAGCGGGGCTCAAGAGACCCAGTACTTC. Translating it yields CASRASGAQETQYF.

V gene TRBV7-2 combines with J gene TRBJ2-7; 8 bases line up with TRBD2. Germline loops: CDR1 SGHTA, CDR2 FQGNSA. The CDR3 sequence is 15 residues long. The J segment lost 6 bases and the V segment lost 3 bases, leaving 10 bases of the junction unmatched. The CDR3 DNA reads TGTGCCAGCAGCTTTGGGGCAGCGGGAGCTTTCGAGCAGTACTTC. This sequence encodes CASSFGAAGAFEQYF. The full variable domain, rest sourced from reference TRBV7-2 and TRBJ2-7, is GAGVSQSPSNKVTEKGKDVELRCDPISGHTALYWYRQSLGQGLEFLIYFQGNSAPDKSGLPSDRFSAERTGGSVSTLTIQRTQQEDSAVYLCASSFGAAGAFEQYFGPGTRLTVT.